This passage covers 17 T cell receptor beta chains from one sample sequenced in a study of PD-1 blockade in classical Hodgkin lymphoma. The data were produced by immunoSEQ multiplex PCR, yet TCRdb's version contains in-frame clones alone and is incomplete. The sample lists about 15,000 clones, around four fifths occurring once. Each of the patients experienced relapse following autologous stem cell transplantation, and their brentuximab vedotin exposure differed. Negative selection with magnetic separation was used to purify CD4+ T cells from thawed PBMCs. This specimen was CD4+ T cells from blood, taken at baseline. The receptor set was obtained from a human donor with classical Hodgkin lymphoma.

The chain has TRBV19 and TRBJ2-3; 11 bases match TRBD1. This CDR3 contains 16 residues. J was trimmed by 3 bases and V by 3 bases; bases with no gene match: 5. Looked up from germline, CDR1 is LNHDA and CDR2 is SQIVND (reference sequence). CDR3 protein: CASSIRDRGRTDTQYF. The CDR3, as DNA: TGTGCCAGTAGTATCCGGGACAGGGGGAGGACAGATACGCAGTATTTT.

V is TRBV12-5 and J is TRBJ2-5, with 9 nucleotides matching TRBD2. Looked up from germline, CDR1 is LGHNT and CDR2 is FRNRAP. Germline trimming cut 6 bases from V and 6 bases from J; bases unmatched to any gene: 8. The CDR3 contains 14 residues. As DNA, the CDR3 is TGTGCTAGTGGATTAGCGGGGGAGGGGAAGACCCAGTACTTC. Protein: CASGLAGEGKTQYF.

The chain couples TRBV5-5 to TRBJ2-7; D is undetermined. V was clipped by 2 bases and J by 0 bases, with 3 bases between them. Germline CDR1 and CDR2: SGHKS and YYEKEE (reference sequence). The CDR3 is 12 amino acids. CDR3 sequence reads: CASSFHSYEQYF. In DNA, the CDR3 is TGTGCCAGCAGCTTTCACTCCTACGAGCAGTACTTC.

The V call is TRBV28, the J call TRBJ1-5; maybe TRBD1 (6 bases). V was trimmed by 10 bases and J by 2 bases, leaving 18 bases between them. CDR1 and CDR2 (germline): MDHEN, SYDVKM. This CDR3 is 15 amino acids long. CDR3 coding DNA: TGTGCCACCATTAGGGGGGCTGGAGGCAATCAGCCCCAGCATTTT. Translated, it gives CATIRGAGGNQPQHF.

The chain recombines TRBV27 with TRBJ2-3, with 8 positions matching TRBD1. The CDR3 sequence is 16 residues long. Germline V CDR1 and CDR2: MNHEY, SMNVEV (reference sequence). The V segment lost 0 bases and the J segment 4 bases; nucleotides outside the gene matches: 6. In nucleotides, the CDR3 is TGTGCCAGCAGTTTATCGACAGGGGTGATGGCAGATACGCAGTATTTT. Protein sequence: CASSLSTGVMADTQYF.

The J gene is TRBJ1-2, the V gene TRBV5-4, with D possibly being TRBD1 (6 bases). The germline V gene encodes CDR1 SGHNT and CDR2 YYREEE (reference sequence). Trimming stripped 3 bases from V and 8 bases from J, with 14 bases between. The CDR3 runs to 13 residues. Written as DNA, the CDR3 is TGTGCCAGCAGCTCCAGGGGAGTGGTCGGCTACACCTTC. Its translation is CASSSRGVVGYTF.

This chain uses TRBV11-3 with TRBJ2-1, with D possibly being TRBD1 or TRBD2 (6 bases each). CDR1 and CDR2 from the germline V gene are SGHNT and YENEEA. There are 15 residues in the CDR3. Trimming stripped 1 base from V and 5 bases from J, with 12 bases between. CDR3 bases: TGTGCCAGCAGCTTAGGGGGGGCAGGGGACAATGAGCAGTTCTTC. Amino acids: CASSLGGAGDNEQFF.

This chain links TRBV18 with TRBJ2-7; possibly TRBD1 for D (6 bases). V lost 3 bases, J lost 3 bases, and 12 bases lay in between. The CDR3 length is 14 residues. The germline gives CDR1 KGHSH, CDR2 LQKENI. DNA for the CDR3: TGTGCCAGCTCACCGGGGGACACGTTCTACGAGCAGTACTTC. Translated, it gives CASSPGDTFYEQYF.

This chain links TRBV9 with TRBJ1-5; 8 positions match TRBD1. Germline V gene sequence: CDR1 SGDLS, CDR2 YYNGEE. Losses at the gene ends were 4 bases for V and 4 bases for J; bases not matched to a gene: 4. This CDR3 has 14 amino acids. CDR3 sequence reads: CASSPGQVNQPQHF. The DNA of the CDR3 is TGTGCCAGCAGCCCGGGACAGGTTAATCAGCCCCAGCATTTT.

The chain joins TRBV5-5 to TRBJ2-3, with D perhaps assigned TRBD1 or TRBD2 (5 bases each). In germline, CDR1 is SGHKS, CDR2 YYEKEE (reference sequence). This CDR3 is 16 amino acids long. Trimming took 0 bases from V and 3 from J, leaving 14 bases between them. CDR3 amino acids: CASSLVASWGTDTQYF. For the CDR3, the DNA is TGTGCCAGCAGCTTGGTCGCCTCATGGGGGACAGATACGCAGTATTTT.

The chain has TRBV5-4 and TRBJ2-7; TRBD2 is a possible D gene (6 bases). The CDR3 is 15 amino acids. Trimming removed 5 bases from V and 4 bases from J, with 19 bases in between. Germline V CDR1 and CDR2: SGHNT, YYREEE (reference sequence). The CDR3 DNA reads as TGTGCCAGCAGTCCGGACCAGGGAGGTGATTACGAGCAGTACTTC. Translation gives CASSPDQGGDYEQYF.

The table lists this clone with a few counts. The V and J genes are TRBV30 and TRBJ1-5; maybe TRBD1 (5 bases). Germline CDR1 is GTSNPN and CDR2 is SVGIG (reference sequence). Trimming removed 0 bases at V and 4 bases at J, with 7 bases between. CDR3 length: 13 residues. DNA for the CDR3: TGTGCCTGGAGTGTAGAGGGGAATCAGCCCCAGCATTTT. Translated: CAWSVEGNQPQHF.

This clone was seen only once. In DNA form, the CDR3 reads TGTGCCAGCAGCCGACAGGGGGGAGATACGCAGTATTTT. It translates to CASSRQGGDTQYF. The chain combines TRBV7-2 with TRBJ2-3; 9 bases line up with TRBD1. This CDR3 comprises 13 residues. V shed 5 bases, J shed 5 bases, and the junction held 2 bases outside the gene matches. Germline lookup yields CDR1 SGHTA and CDR2 FQGNSA.

The chain is built from TRBV18 and TRBJ2-5; 8 bases are a match to TRBD1. Per the germline V gene, CDR1 is KGHSH and CDR2 is LQKENI. This CDR3 is 15 amino acids long. V lost 4 bases to trimming and J lost 5 bases; unmatched junction nucleotides: 9. The CDR3 region has the DNA TGTGCCAGCTCACAGAGACAGGGGACCGCTGAGACCCAGTACTTC. Amino acid sequence: CASSQRQGTAETQYF.

The rearrangement uses TRBV18 and TRBJ1-1, with D hard to call. Germline values: CDR1 KGHSH, CDR2 LQKENI. This CDR3 comprises 18 residues. V lost 1 base and J lost 0, with 18 bases in between. The CDR3 region is CASSPLIGSLNMNTEAFF. The DNA of the CDR3 is TGTGCCAGCTCACCACTGATTGGCAGCCTAAACATGAACACTGAAGCTTTCTTT.

This clone came up a few times. This chain joins TRBV5-5 and TRBJ1-2; D is possibly TRBD1 (6 bases). The CDR3 runs 18 residues. V shed 0 bases and J shed 2 bases, with 20 bases lying between them. Germline CDR1 is SGHKS and CDR2 is YYEKEE (reference sequence). Here the CDR3 reads CASSLETSPQGWNYGYTF. In DNA, the CDR3 is TGTGCCAGCAGCTTGGAAACCTCGCCACAGGGTTGGAACTATGGCTACACCTTC.

This clone has only one observation. V usage is TRBV7-9 and J usage is TRBJ2-7, with D possibly being TRBD1 (5 bases). This CDR3 region has 13 residues. CDR1 SEHNR and CDR2 FQNEAQ come from the germline V gene (reference sequence). Trimming removed 3 bases at V and 2 bases at J, with 8 bases between. The CDR3 sequence: CASSFQGPYEQYF. The DNA of the CDR3 is TGTGCCAGCAGCTTCCAGGGTCCCTACGAGCAGTACTTC.